Sequencing of this T cell receptor beta chain was carried out in a study of T cells in Graves' hyperthyroidism and ophthalmopathy. Study-wide findings and caveats: By a 13 V-J model, ophthalmopathy was set apart from stable hyperthyroidism.

This clonotype was picked up many times. Its antigen is unidentified. With a duration under 2 months, the hyperthyroidism was newly diagnosed in patients aged 18 to 65. Any patient presenting with uncontrolled infection, other autoimmune disease, pregnancy or lactation was left out. There were TCR beta CDR3 regions amplified from RNA transcripts. During a first-round RT-PCR of the TCR CDR3, the HTBI primer set was used. TCRdb re-called the multiplex PCR reads with MiXCR, one entry per CDR3 protein. This sample has 340,000 or so distinct CDR3 sequences, with 18% found just once. Sequenced sample: blood. This TCR was sampled from a woman aged 50 to 65 with Graves' hyperthyroidism.

CDR3 DNA: TGTGCAGGCGGGAGGGCCTTCTACGAGCAGTACTTC. Amino acids: CAGGRAFYEQYF. The chain is built from TRBV30 and TRBJ2-7, with 9 positions matching TRBD2. In germline, CDR1 is GTSNPN, CDR2 SVGIG (reference sequence). The CDR3 consists of 12 residues.